The rows below give T cell receptor beta chains drawn from one sample of a study of blood T cell repertoires in COVID-19. Some clones are missing from TCRdb's copy, which holds only in-frame ones; the method was immunoSEQ multiplex PCR. Among under 300,000 clones listed, about 93% were seen once. The sequenced sample consisted of PBMCs or T cells enriched from blood (not recorded which). These receptor sequences come from a woman aged 18-35 years who had recovered from COVID-19. CDR3s include the opening cysteine and the closing phenylalanine or tryptophan.

V: TRBV4-1; CDR3: CASSRSSGGTGELFF
V: TRBV29-1; CDR3: CSVEDRGYGYTF
V: TRBV12-3/TRBV12-4; CDR3: CASSLFQGDEQYF
V: TRBV3-1/TRBV3-2; CDR3: CASSQSWGQGANWDQPQHF
V: TRBV6-4; CDR3: CASSEAGTGNSPLHF
V: TRBV7-2; CDR3: CASSLVRLDEQFF
V: TRBV19; CDR3: CASTTKAGITEAFF
V: TRBV15; CDR3: CATSRGQGVNQPQHF
V: TRBV18; CDR3: CASSPFQRGDYNEQFF
V: TRBV24-1; CDR3: CATSDFVSGGNYNEQFF
V: TRBV11-2; CDR3: CASSPGQGKDTEAFF
V: TRBV2; CDR3: CASSPSRTGWRNQPQHF
V: TRBV12-3/TRBV12-4; CDR3: CASSIDTLGEQYF
V: TRBV4-2; CDR3: CASSSSGSDTQYF
V: TRBV7-9; CDR3: CASSLPTGGAESSNYGYTF
V: TRBV9; CDR3: CASSEEGNTIYF
V: TRBV3-1/TRBV3-2; CDR3: CASSQGGSSYNEQFF
V: TRBV29-1; CDR3: CSVATLRSNYGYTF
V: TRBV5-1; CDR3: CASSPGRARIIEAFF
V: TRBV21-1; CDR3: CASSKKRGYTF
V: TRBV28; CDR3: CASSHPGGVYF
V: TRBV7-8; CDR3: CASSYLRDSGSGTQYF
V: TRBV6-2/TRBV6-3; CDR3: CASSYSQGASTDTQYF
V: TRBV10-1; CDR3: CASSGGGGASTDTQYF
V: TRBV27; CDR3: CASSPIGQGTHGYTF
V: TRBV11-2; CDR3: CASSLALAASYNEQFF
V: TRBV28; CDR3: CASKPAGYEQYF
V: TRBV7-3; CDR3: CASSGTSRLGDEQFF
V: TRBV11-2; CDR3: CASSSIAGPYNEQFF
V: TRBV27; CDR3: CASSPQTGPDTGELFF
V: TRBV5-8; CDR3: CASSSGLASSGDTQYF
V: TRBV27; CDR3: CASSFGQNLNLDRARSGNTIYF
V: TRBV5-1; CDR3: CASSLLPGQVFPYEQYF
V: TRBV2; CDR3: CASSEGRPGGNTIYF
V: TRBV7-6; CDR3: CASSLGGLETGTQYF
V: TRBV7-9; CDR3: CASSLATGSGNTIYF
V: TRBV7-2; CDR3: CASSLMSGSTDTQYF
V: TRBV28; CDR3: CASSGQGANTGELFF
V: TRBV10-3; CDR3: CAISEWGGYNSPLHF
V: TRBV4-2; CDR3: CASSQVSSGGANEQFF
V: TRBV14; CDR3: CASSQVAHYGYTF
V: TRBV7-2; CDR3: CASRPPGQGASNEKLFF
V: TRBV5-1; CDR3: CASSFESGTDTQYF
V: TRBV19; CDR3: CASSTRTGLSTEAFF
V: TRBV15; CDR3: CATSRLTHRSGANVLTF
V: TRBV5-8; CDR3: CASSLFGGLSDTQYF